The rows below give T cell receptor beta chains drawn from one sample of a study of early T cells in non-severe SARS-CoV-2 infection. Each CDR3 protein gets one entry after TCRdb re-called the 5' RACE reads with MiXCR. The repertoire consists of some 30,000 distinct CDR3 sequences, with 9% occurring once and the leading ten covering about 12%. The sequenced material came from whole blood. The receptor set was obtained from an adult who was a healthcare worker with PCR-confirmed SARS-CoV-2 infection or an uninfected control (not recorded which). Each CDR3 is given with its conserved first and last residue. D genes are given only for firm matches. Clone size is shown for a subset of rows, as once, few, many or a class of expanded clone.

TRBV27	many	TRBD1	TRBJ1-3	TGTGCCAGCAGAGCCGGGACAGGGACTGGAAACACCATATATTTT	CASRAGTGTGNTIYF
TRBV24-1	-	TRBD2	TRBJ2-3	TGTGCCACCAGTGAAGCTAGCGGGCCATCCGGGCCAGATACGCAGTATTTT	CATSEASGPSGPDTQYF
TRBV2	many	-	TRBJ1-3	TGTGCCAGCACTACGAGGGGGACCAGACAGACTGGAAACACCATATATTTT	CASTTRGTRQTGNTIYF
TRBV29-1	few	-	TRBJ2-7	TGCAGCGTCTCAGGGGACTCCTACGAGCAGTACTTC	CSVSGDSYEQYF
TRBV6-5	-	TRBD1	TRBJ1-1	TGTGCCAGCAGTACCTGGGAGCAGGGGGCGAACACTGAAGCTTTCTTT	CASSTWEQGANTEAFF
TRBV2	many	-	TRBJ2-3	TGTGCCAGCAGTGAGGGCCATACGCAGTATTTT	CASSEGHTQYF
TRBV20-1	many	TRBD1	TRBJ1-5	TGCAGTGCTAGATCCGGGACAGGGGGCTATCAGCCCCAGCATTTT	CSARSGTGGYQPQHF
TRBV18	few	-	TRBJ1-4	TGTGCCAGCTCTCCAGGACAACCAGCAACTAATGAAAAACTGTTTTTT	CASSPGQPATNEKLFF
TRBV5-1	few	-	TRBJ2-3	TGCGCCAGCAGCTTGGCGTCTAGTACGCCAGATACGCAGTATTTT	CASSLASSTPDTQYF
TRBV12-3/TRBV12-4	many	TRBD1	TRBJ1-5	TGTGCCAGCAGTTTAGGGACAGGGCTAAATCAGCCCCAGCATTTT	CASSLGTGLNQPQHF
TRBV25-1	-	TRBD1	TRBJ1-1	TGTGCCAGCAGGAGGGGCTTAAGACAGGGTAGCACTGAAGCTTTCTTT	CASRRGLRQGSTEAFF
TRBV12-3/TRBV12-4	few	-	TRBJ1-6	TGTGCCAGCAGTTCGACCGATCTCTATAATTCACCCCTCCACTTT	CASSSTDLYNSPLHF
TRBV20-1	many	TRBD2	TRBJ2-1	TGCAGTGTAGACCCACCGGGACTAGCGGGGGAAAATGAGCAGTTCTTC	CSVDPPGLAGENEQFF
TRBV19	-	TRBD2	TRBJ2-2	TGTGCCAGTACCCTAAGTATGCGGGGAGGGACCGGGGAGCTGTTTTTT	CASTLSMRGGTGELFF
TRBV12-5	few	TRBD1	TRBJ1-6	TGTGCTAGTGGACTAACAGGGGACGGGTCACCCCTCCACTTT	CASGLTGDGSPLHF
TRBV29-1	many	-	TRBJ2-5	TGCAGCGTCCCCGGGGGCAACCAAGAGACCCAGTACTTC	CSVPGGNQETQYF
TRBV15	many	-	TRBJ2-7	TGTGCCACCAGCAGAGCCGGGGACGGTTACGAGCAGTACTTC	CATSRAGDGYEQYF
TRBV29-1	few	TRBD1	TRBJ2-3	TGCAGCGTTTCCCGGACAGGGGGGACAGATACGCAGTATTTT	CSVSRTGGTDTQYF
TRBV12-3/TRBV12-4	few	-	TRBJ1-3	TGTGCCAGCAGTTTTTATGGCACCGATAACTCTGGAAACACCATATATTTT	CASSFYGTDNSGNTIYF
TRBV5-1	many	-	TRBJ1-2	TGCGCCAGCAGCCGGGACGGCGCAGGTGATGGCTACACCTTC	CASSRDGAGDGYTF
TRBV20-1	many	TRBD2	TRBJ2-2	TGCAGTGCTAGAGACCCGGCGGGAGCCGGGGAGCTGTTTTTT	CSARDPAGAGELFF
TRBV4-2	-	-	TRBJ2-3	TGTGCCAGCAGCCAAGGGGGGAGTCGAGATACGCAGTATTTT	CASSQGGSRDTQYF
TRBV25-1	many	-	TRBJ2-6	TGTGCCAGCAGTGAATCTCGGTCGTCTGGGGCCAACGTCCTGACTTTC	CASSESRSSGANVLTF
TRBV14	-	-	TRBJ1-1	TGTGCCAGCAGCAGTCGGACAGACACTGAAGCTTTCTTT	CASSSRTDTEAFF
TRBV2	many	-	TRBJ2-3	TGTGCCAGCAGTGAAGCCAAAACAGGGTGGACAGATACGCAGTATTTT	CASSEAKTGWTDTQYF
TRBV7-6	few	-	TRBJ2-6	TGTGCCAGCAGCGCCAGTTCTGTCTCTGGGGCCAACGTCCTGACTTTC	CASSASSVSGANVLTF
TRBV3-1	-	-	TRBJ2-5	TGTGCCAGCAGCCAAGGGCCGACCCAGTACTTC	CASSQGPTQYF
TRBV5-1	large	TRBD2	TRBJ2-3	TGCGCCAGCAGCTTGGCCCTAGCGGGGCGGAGCACAGATACGCAGTATTTT	CASSLALAGRSTDTQYF
TRBV30	many	-	TRBJ2-5	TGTGCCTGGGGGGAAGAGACCCAGTACTTC	CAWGEETQYF
TRBV6-5	many	-	TRBJ1-1	TGTGCCAGCAGTTACTCAGGGATTGGGACTGAAGCTTTCTTT	CASSYSGIGTEAFF
TRBV6-6	few	-	TRBJ1-5	TGTGCCAGCAGTTACGGAGACAGCGGCGGACAGCCCCAGCATTTT	CASSYGDSGGQPQHF
TRBV16	many	-	TRBJ1-5	TGTGCCAGCAGCCAAATCAGGGGAAATCAGCCCCAGCATTTT	CASSQIRGNQPQHF
TRBV20-1	few	TRBD2	TRBJ2-1	TGCAGTGCTAGAGATCTGTCTAGCGGGGAACTGATCCTTACAAATGAGCAGTTCTTC	CSARDLSSGELILTNEQFF
TRBV11-3	many	-	TRBJ2-3	TGTGCCAGCAGCGCAGGACAGACGACAGATACGCAGTATTTT	CASSAGQTTDTQYF
TRBV6-5	many	-	TRBJ2-7	TGTGCCAGCAGTGACGCGGTCTACGAGCAGTACTTC	CASSDAVYEQYF
TRBV4-3	many	-	TRBJ1-2	TGCGCCAGCAGCCAAGGGCCCGGGGATTACTATGGCTACACCTTC	CASSQGPGDYYGYTF
TRBV5-5	many	TRBD1	TRBJ1-6	TGTGCCAGCAGCTTGACTCCAGGGGGAAGTTCACCCCTCCACTTT	CASSLTPGGSSPLHF
TRBV15	many	TRBD1	TRBJ2-2	TGTGCCACCAGCAGACTCGGCGGACAGGGAGGCACCGGGGAGCCGTTTTTT	CATSRLGGQGGTGEPFF
TRBV29-1	many	-	TRBJ1-1	TGCAGCGTTGAAGGACAAGCTAACACTGAAGCTTTCTTT	CSVEGQANTEAFF
TRBV7-9	medium-sized	-	TRBJ1-5	TGTGCCAGCAGTCGTAGCAATCAGCCCCAGCATTTT	CASSRSNQPQHF
TRBV9	many	-	TRBJ2-2	TGTGCCAGCAGCGTTCGGGACGGCTTGAACACCGGGGAGCTGTTTTTT	CASSVRDGLNTGELFF
TRBV9	few	-	TRBJ1-6	TGTGCCAGCAGCGTAGAGGGGAGGACCCTCCACTTT	CASSVEGRTLHF
TRBV20-1	few	-	TRBJ2-3	TGCAGTGCCTCAGGTCCAAACACAGATACGCAGTATTTT	CSASGPNTDTQYF
TRBV7-2	many	-	TRBJ2-5	TGTGCCAGCAGGCTCACCCGATCGGAGACCCAGTACTTC	CASRLTRSETQYF
TRBV19	few	TRBD2	TRBJ2-7	TGTGCCAGTAGCACACGGGGACTAGCGGGGGCCGAGCAGTACTTC	CASSTRGLAGAEQYF
TRBV11-1	many	-	TRBJ2-4	TGTGCCAGCACCGCGATAGCCAAAAACATTCAGTACTTC	CASTAIAKNIQYF